The clone carrying this TCR beta chain was detected only a few times. Its antigen is as yet unknown. The sample is drawn from a study of T cell repertoires in cytomegalovirus infection. As for the study in general: Evidence of both CMV infection and a matching HLA type came from public TCR beta signatures.

Study findings and constraints: Carriers of CMV and the relevant HLA type were discriminated by public TCR beta frequency. The study found HLA-C-restricted CMV-specific TCR beta clonotypes dominating the ex vivo response.

Germline values: CDR1 LNHDA, CDR2 SQIVND (reference sequence). V lost 7 bases, J lost 5 bases, and 17 bases lay in between. The CDR3 is 14 residues long. TCRdb reanalysed the reads using MiXCR and keeps one entry per CDR3 protein. The sample shows roughly 760,000 distinct CDR3 sequences, about a third of them seen only once. V is TRBV19 and J is TRBJ1-2; D uncertain. Sequencing was performed on PBMCs. The TCR comes from a human donor in good health (CMV status not recorded). Some clones in this sample may be carry-over from other donors' samples. Here the CDR3 reads CASNVGSETYGYTF. Here the CDR3 DNA reads TGTGCCAGTAACGTCGGGTCTGAGACTTATGGCTACACCTTC.